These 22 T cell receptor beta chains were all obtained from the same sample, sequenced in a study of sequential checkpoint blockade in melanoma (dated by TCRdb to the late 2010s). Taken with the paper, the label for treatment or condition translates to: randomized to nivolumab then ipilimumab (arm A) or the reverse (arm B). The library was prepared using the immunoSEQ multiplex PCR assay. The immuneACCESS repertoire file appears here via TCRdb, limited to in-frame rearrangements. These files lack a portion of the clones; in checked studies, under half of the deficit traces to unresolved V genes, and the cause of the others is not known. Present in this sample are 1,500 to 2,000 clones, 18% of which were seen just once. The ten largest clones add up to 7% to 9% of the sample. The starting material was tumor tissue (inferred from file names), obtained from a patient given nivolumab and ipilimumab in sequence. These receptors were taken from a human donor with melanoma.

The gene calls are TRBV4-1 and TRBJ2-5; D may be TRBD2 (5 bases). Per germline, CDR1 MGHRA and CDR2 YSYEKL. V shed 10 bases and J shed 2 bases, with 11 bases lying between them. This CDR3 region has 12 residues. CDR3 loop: CATRGRQETQYF. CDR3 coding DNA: TGCGCCACCCGAGGGCGACAAGAGACCCAGTACTTC.

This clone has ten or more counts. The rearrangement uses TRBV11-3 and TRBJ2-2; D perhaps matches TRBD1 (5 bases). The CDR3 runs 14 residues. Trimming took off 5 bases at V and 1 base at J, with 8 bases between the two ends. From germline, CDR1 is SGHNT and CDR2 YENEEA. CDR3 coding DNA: TGTGCCAGCAGCCTGGGGCGGAACACCGGGGAGCTGTTTTTT. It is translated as CASSLGRNTGELFF.

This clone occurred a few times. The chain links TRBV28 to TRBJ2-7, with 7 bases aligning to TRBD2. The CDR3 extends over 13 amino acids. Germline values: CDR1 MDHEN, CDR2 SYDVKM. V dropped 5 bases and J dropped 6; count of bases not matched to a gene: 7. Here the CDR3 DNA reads TGTGCCAGCAGTACGGGTTGGGGGGGCGAGCAGTACTTC. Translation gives CASSTGWGGEQYF. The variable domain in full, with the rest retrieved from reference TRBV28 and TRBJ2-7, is DVKVTQSSRYLVKRTGEKVFLECVQDMDHENMFWYRQDPGLGLRLIYFSYDVKMKEKGDIPEGYSVSREKKERFSLILESASTNQTSMYLCASSTGWGGEQYFGPGTRLTVT.

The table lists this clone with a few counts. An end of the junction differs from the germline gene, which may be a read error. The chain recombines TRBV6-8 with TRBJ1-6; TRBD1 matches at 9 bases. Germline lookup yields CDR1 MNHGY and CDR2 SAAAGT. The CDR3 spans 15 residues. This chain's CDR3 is CASSDSGQGNSPLHF. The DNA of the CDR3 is TGTGCCAGCAGTGACTCGGGACAGGGTAATTCACCCCTCCACTTT.

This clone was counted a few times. In nucleotides, the CDR3 is TGTGCCATCAGTGAGTCCAGGGCCGAGCAGTACTTC. This sequence encodes CAISESRAEQYF. The chain couples TRBV10-3 to TRBJ2-7; TRBD1 might be the D (5 bases). This CDR3 has 12 residues. Trimming shortened V by 0 bases and J by 6 bases, and 6 bases separated the two germline ends. Germline CDR1 ENHRY, CDR2 SYGVKD.

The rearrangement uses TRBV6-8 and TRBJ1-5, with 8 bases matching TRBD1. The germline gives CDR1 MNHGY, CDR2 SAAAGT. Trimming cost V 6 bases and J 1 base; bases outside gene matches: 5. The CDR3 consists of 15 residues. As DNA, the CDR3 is TGTGCCAGCAGGGAACAGGGGGTGAGCAATCAGCCCCAGCATTTT. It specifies CASREQGVSNQPQHF.

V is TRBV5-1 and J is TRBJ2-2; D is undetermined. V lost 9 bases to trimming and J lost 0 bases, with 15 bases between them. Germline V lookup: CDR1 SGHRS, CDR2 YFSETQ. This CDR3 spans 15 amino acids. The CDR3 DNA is TGCGCCACCAATAAGGACGGTGCGAACACCGGGGAGCTGTTTTTT. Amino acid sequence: CATNKDGANTGELFF.

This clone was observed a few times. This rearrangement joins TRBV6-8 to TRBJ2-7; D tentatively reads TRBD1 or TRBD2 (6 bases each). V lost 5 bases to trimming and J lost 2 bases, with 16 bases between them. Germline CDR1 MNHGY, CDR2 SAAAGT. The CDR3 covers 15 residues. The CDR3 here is CASSDWTGATYEQYF. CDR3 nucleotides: TGTGCCAGCAGTGACTGGACGGGGGCCACCTACGAGCAGTACTTC.

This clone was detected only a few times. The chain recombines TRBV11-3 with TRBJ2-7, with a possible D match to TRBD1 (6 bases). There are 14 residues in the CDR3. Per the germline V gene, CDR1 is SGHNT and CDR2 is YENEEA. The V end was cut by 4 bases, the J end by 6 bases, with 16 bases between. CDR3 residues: CASSWAGTIPEQYF. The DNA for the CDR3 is TGTGCCAGCAGCTGGGCAGGGACAATTCCCGAGCAGTACTTC.

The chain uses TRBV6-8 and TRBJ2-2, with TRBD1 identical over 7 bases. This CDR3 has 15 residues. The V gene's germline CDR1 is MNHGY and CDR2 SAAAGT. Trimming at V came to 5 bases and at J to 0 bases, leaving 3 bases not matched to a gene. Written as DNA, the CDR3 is TGTGCCAGCAGTAGACAGGGCGCGAACACCGGGGAGCTGTTTTTT. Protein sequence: CASSRQGANTGELFF.

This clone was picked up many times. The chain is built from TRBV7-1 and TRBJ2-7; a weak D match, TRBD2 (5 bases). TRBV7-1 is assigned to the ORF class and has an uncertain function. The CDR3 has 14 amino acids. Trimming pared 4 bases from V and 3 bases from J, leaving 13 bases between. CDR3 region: CASSLLPGNYEQYF. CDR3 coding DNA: TGTGCCAGCAGCTTACTTCCGGGGAACTACGAGCAGTACTTC.

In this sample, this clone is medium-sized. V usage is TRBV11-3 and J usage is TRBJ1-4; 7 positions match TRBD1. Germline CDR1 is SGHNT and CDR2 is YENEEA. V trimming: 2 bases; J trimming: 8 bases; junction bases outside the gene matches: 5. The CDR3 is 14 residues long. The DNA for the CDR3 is TGTGCCAGCAGCTTACAAGGGGGCAGGGAAAAACTGTTTTTT. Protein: CASSLQGGREKLFF.

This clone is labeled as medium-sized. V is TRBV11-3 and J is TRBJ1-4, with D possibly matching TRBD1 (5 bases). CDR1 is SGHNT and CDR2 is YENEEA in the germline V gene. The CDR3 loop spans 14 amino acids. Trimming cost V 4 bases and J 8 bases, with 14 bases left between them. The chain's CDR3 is CASSYGEGWEKLFF. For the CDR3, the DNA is TGTGCCAGCAGCTACGGAGAGGGGTGGGAAAAACTGTTTTTT.

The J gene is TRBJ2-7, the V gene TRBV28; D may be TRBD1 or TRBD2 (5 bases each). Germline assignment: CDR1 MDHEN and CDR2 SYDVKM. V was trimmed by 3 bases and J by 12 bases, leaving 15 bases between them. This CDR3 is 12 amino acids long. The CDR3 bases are TGTGCCAGCAGTTTTTCCGGGACCCGGGGGTACTTC. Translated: CASSFSGTRGYF.

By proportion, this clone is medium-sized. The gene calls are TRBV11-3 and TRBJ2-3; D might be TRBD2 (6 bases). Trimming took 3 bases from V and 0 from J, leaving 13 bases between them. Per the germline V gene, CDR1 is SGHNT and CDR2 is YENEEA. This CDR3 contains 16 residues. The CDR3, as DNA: TGTGCCAGCAGCTTGGGGGGTGGCCACAGCACAGATACGCAGTATTTT. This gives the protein CASSLGGGHSTDTQYF.

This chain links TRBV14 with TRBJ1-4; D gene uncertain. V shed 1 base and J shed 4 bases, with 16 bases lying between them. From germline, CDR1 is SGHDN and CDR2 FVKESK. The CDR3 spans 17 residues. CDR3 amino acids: CASSQAPTFAFNEKLFF. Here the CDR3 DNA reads TGTGCCAGCAGCCAAGCCCCGACATTCGCTTTTAATGAAAAACTGTTTTTT.

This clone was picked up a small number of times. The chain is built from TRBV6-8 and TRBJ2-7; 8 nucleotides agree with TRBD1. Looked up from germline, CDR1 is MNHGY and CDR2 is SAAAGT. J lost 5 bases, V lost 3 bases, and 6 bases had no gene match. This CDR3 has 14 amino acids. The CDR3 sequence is CASSYWAGGNEQYF. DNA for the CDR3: TGTGCCAGCAGTTATTGGGCAGGGGGCAACGAGCAGTACTTC.

Here the CDR3 reads CATSRVRTGVTGELFF. In DNA form, the CDR3 reads TGTGCCACCAGCAGAGTGAGGACAGGGGTAACCGGGGAGCTGTTTTTT. The rearrangement links TRBV15 to TRBJ2-2, with 9 bases fitting TRBD1. Per germline, CDR1 LNHNV and CDR2 YYDKDF (reference sequence). This CDR3 is built from 16 residues. Trimming at V came to 1 base and at J to 5 bases, leaving 5 bases not matched to a gene.

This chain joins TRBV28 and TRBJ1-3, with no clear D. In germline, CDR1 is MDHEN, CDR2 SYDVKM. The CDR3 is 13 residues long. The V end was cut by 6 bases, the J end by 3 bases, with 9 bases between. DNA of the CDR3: TGTGCCAGCAGAGAGGTTTTTGGAAACACCATATATTTT. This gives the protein CASREVFGNTIYF.

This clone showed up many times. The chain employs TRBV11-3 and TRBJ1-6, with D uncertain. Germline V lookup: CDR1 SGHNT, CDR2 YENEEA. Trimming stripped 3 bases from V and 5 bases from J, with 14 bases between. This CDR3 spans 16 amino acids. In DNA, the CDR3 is TGTGCCAGCAGCTTGAAATGGTTACGGGATAATTCACCCCTCCACTTT. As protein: CASSLKWLRDNSPLHF.

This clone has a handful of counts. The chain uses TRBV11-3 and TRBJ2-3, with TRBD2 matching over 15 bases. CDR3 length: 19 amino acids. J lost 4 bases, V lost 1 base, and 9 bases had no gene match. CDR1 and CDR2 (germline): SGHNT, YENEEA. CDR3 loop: CASSLGTSGGAVHADTQYF. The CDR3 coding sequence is TGTGCCAGCAGCTTAGGGACTAGCGGGGGGGCCGTACACGCAGATACGCAGTATTTT.

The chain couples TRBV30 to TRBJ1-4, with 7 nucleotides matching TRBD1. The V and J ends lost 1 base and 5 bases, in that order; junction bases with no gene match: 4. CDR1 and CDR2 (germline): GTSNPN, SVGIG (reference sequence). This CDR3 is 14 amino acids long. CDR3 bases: TGTGCCTGGAGTGGTTTACAGGGGAATGAAAAACTGTTTTTT. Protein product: CAWSGLQGNEKLFF.